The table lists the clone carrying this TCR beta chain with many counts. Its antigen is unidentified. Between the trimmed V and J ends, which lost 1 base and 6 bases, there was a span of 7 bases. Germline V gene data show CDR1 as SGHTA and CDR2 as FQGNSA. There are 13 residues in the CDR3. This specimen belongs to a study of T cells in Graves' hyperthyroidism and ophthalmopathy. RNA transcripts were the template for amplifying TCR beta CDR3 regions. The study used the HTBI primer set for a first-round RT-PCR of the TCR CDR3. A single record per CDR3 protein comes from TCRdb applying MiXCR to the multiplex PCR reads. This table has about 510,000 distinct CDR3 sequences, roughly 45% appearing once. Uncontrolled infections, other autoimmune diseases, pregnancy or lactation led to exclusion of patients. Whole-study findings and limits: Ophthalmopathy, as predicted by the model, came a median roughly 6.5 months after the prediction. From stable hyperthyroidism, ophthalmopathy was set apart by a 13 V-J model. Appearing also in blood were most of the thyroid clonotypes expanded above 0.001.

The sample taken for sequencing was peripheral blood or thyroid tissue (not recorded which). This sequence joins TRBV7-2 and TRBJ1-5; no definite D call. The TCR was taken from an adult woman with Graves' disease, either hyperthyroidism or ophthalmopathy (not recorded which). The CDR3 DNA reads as TGTGCCAGCAGCTTAGAAGGTTCTCAGCCCCAGCATTTT. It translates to CASSLEGSQPQHF.